At least ten counts were recorded for the clone carrying this TCR beta chain. Its antigen is undetermined. The data stem from a study of glioma-infiltrating T cells. Amplification of TCR alpha and beta CDR3 regions from RNA used iRepertoire nested multiplex PCR. Input was roughly 85-450 ng of tissue mRNA or PBMC total RNA. TCRdb fed the multiplex PCR reads into MiXCR, producing one record per CDR3 protein. The sample records about 93,000 distinct CDR3 sequences, roughly 40% being singletons. Study-level points and caveats: Very few CDR3 sequences were shared between tissue and blood. Non-neoplastic patients had below-expected tissue-blood divergence, while all gliomas exceeded expectation.

The material sequenced was glioma tissue, nonneoplastic brain tissue, or PBMCs (not recorded which). The TCR was taken from a human donor with low-grade glioma or glioblastoma, undergoing nonglioma brain surgery, or in good health (not recorded which).

CDR3 DNA sequence: TGTGCCAGCAGCTTATCAGGGGGCCGAGACACTGAAGCTTTCTTT. Amino acid sequence: CASSLSGGRDTEAFF. The rearrangement uses TRBV7-9 and TRBJ1-1; 8 bases map to TRBD1. Germline V lookup: CDR1 SEHNR, CDR2 FQNEAQ (reference sequence). Germline trimming cut 2 bases from V and 3 bases from J; bases unmatched to any gene: 5. This CDR3 is 15 amino acids long.